The present entry profiles one TCR beta chain with its context. What it recognizes is unknown. This sample stems from a study of beta chain features in type 1 diabetes. Findings and caveats of the study: All four CD4+ subsets from Type 1 diabetes patients carried moderately but significantly shorter TCRB CDR3s.

CDR1 and CDR2 (germline): MNHEY, SVGAGI. V was pared by 2 bases and J by 2 bases, with 14 bases between. There are 16 residues in the CDR3. Sequenced material consisted of expressed TCRB transcripts (all of the isolated RNA was reverse transcribed). Only in-frame clones appear in the TCRdb table, and some are missing; sequencing was by immunoSEQ multiplex PCR. The sample has fewer than 450,000 clones, approximately 15% seen once; the top ten hold 0.013% to 0.015%. The sample was naive CD4+ T cells from blood. The V gene is TRBV6-5, the J gene TRBJ2-3, with D perhaps matching TRBD2 (6 bases). This receptor was identified in a woman under 30 with type 1 diabetes. CDR3 sequence: CASSYERATPTDTQYF. In DNA form, the CDR3 reads TGTGCCAGCAGTTACGAGCGGGCCACCCCCACAGATACGCAGTATTTT.